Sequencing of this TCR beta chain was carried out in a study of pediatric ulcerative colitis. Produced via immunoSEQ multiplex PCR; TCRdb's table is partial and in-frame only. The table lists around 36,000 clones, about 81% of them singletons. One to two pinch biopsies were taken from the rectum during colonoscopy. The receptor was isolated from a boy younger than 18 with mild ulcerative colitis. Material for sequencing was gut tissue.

The CDR3 coding sequence is TGTGCCAGCTCACCGCCTGGCGGGGGGCAGGCAGATACGCAGTATTTT. It yields the protein CASSPPGGGQADTQYF. The V call is TRBV18, the J call TRBJ2-3; 8 nucleotides line up with TRBD2. Germline trimming cut 3 bases from V and 4 bases from J; bases unmatched to any gene: 9. The CDR3 contains 16 residues. CDR1 and CDR2 from the germline V gene are KGHSH and LQKENI.